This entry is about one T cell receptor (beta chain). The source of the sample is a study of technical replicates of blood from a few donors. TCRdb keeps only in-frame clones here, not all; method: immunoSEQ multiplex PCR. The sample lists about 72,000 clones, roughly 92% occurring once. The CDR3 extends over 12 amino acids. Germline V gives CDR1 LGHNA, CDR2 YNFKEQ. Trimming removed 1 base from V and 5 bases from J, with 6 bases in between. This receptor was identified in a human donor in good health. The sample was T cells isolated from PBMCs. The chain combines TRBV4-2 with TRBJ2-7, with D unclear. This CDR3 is CASSQGFNEQYF. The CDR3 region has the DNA TGTGCCAGCAGCCAAGGTTTCAACGAGCAGTACTTC.